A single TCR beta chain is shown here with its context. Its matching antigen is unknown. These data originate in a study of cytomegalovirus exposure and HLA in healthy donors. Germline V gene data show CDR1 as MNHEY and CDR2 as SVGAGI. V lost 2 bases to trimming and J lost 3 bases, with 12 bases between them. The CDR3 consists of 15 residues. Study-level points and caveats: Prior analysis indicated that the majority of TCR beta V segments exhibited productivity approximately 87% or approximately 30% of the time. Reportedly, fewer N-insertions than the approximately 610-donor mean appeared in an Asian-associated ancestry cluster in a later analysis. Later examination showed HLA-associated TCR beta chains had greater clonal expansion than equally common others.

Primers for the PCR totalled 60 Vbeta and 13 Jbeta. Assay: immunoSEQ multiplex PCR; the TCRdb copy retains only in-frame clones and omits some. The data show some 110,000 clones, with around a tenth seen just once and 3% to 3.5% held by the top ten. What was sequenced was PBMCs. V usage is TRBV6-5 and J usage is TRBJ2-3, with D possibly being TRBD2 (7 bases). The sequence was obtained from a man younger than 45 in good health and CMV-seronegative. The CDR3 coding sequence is TGTGCCAGCAGTTACGAGGGGGGGCGAACAGATACGCAGTATTTT. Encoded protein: CASSYEGGRTDTQYF.